These 18 T cell receptor beta chains were sequenced from one sample in a study of blood T cell repertoires in COVID-19. Profiling relied on immunoSEQ multiplex PCR, and the TCRdb table lists in-frame clones only, not all of them. The sample includes under 250,000 clones, roughly 86% of them seen just once. Sample: peripheral blood. The receptors originated from a woman aged 55-75 years who had recovered from COVID-19.

The J gene is TRBJ2-3, the V gene TRBV11-3, with TRBD2 identical over 9 bases. This CDR3 contains 17 residues. Germline loops: CDR1 SGHNT, CDR2 YENEEA. Unmatched junction bases numbered 10, after V lost 1 base and J lost 5 bases. CDR3 bases: TGTGCCAGCAGCTTAGGAGTCCTAGCGGGGAGGGAAGATACGCAGTATTTT. It yields the protein CASSLGVLAGREDTQYF.

The rearrangement joins TRBV4-1 to TRBJ2-5; 7 bases are a match to TRBD2. This CDR3 comprises 17 residues. V lost 4 bases and J lost 5; bases outside the gene matches: 16. Germline V CDR1 and CDR2: MGHRA, YSYEKL. The CDR3 sequence is CASSPQRRAGVRETQYF. The CDR3 DNA follows: TGCGCCAGCAGCCCCCAAAGGCGGGCGGGGGTACGGGAGACCCAGTACTTC.

The chain carries TRBV18 and TRBJ2-1, with 9 bases matching TRBD1. The CDR3 sequence is 16 residues long. Germline CDR1 KGHSH, CDR2 LQKENI. Germline trimming cut 3 bases from V and 3 bases from J; bases unmatched to any gene: 6. The CDR3 sequence is CASSPTTGGVYNEQFF. In DNA form, the CDR3 reads TGTGCCAGCTCACCCACCACAGGGGGCGTCTACAATGAGCAGTTCTTC.

The chain couples TRBV20-1 to TRBJ2-1, with 7 bases lining up with TRBD1. This CDR3 comprises 15 residues. Germline trimming cut 3 bases from V and 4 bases from J; bases unmatched to any gene: 9. Per the germline V gene, CDR1 is DFQATT and CDR2 is SNEGSKA (reference sequence). The CDR3: CSASRTGAVYNEQFF. CDR3 coding DNA: TGCAGTGCTAGTAGGACAGGAGCCGTATACAATGAGCAGTTCTTC.

This clone appeared a single time. This chain connects TRBV19 to TRBJ1-1; 7 bases map to TRBD1. Germline V gene sequence: CDR1 LNHDA, CDR2 SQIVND (reference sequence). This CDR3 has 16 amino acids. Trimming at V came to 3 bases and at J to 5 bases, leaving 12 bases not matched to a gene. CDR3 sequence: CASSISAGGFRTEAFF. The CDR3 DNA sequence: TGTGCCAGTAGTATCTCGGCAGGGGGGTTTAGAACTGAAGCTTTCTTT.

This chain joins TRBV29-1 and TRBJ2-1; perhaps TRBD1 as D (6 bases). Germline CDR1 SQVTM, CDR2 ANQGSEA. V lost 6 bases and J lost 4, with 22 bases in between. The CDR3 has 16 residues. CDR3 amino acids: CSVLGAGGDWYNEQFF. The CDR3 DNA sequence: TGCAGCGTCTTGGGGGCTGGGGGCGATTGGTACAATGAGCAGTTCTTC.

This chain joins TRBV11-2 and TRBJ2-3, with 10 bases lining up with TRBD2. The V gene's germline CDR1 is SGHAT and CDR2 FQNNGV. The CDR3 is 14 residues long. V shed 5 bases, J shed 5 bases, and the junction held 4 bases outside the gene matches. For the CDR3, the DNA is TGTGCCAGCAGCAAGGGACTAGCGCAAGATACGCAGTATTTT. This sequence encodes CASSKGLAQDTQYF.

This chain joins TRBV6-2 or TRBV6-3 and TRBJ2-7; D remains ambiguous. There are 14 residues in the CDR3. Germline CDR1 reads MNHEY; CDR2 reads SVGEGT. V dropped 4 bases and J dropped 2 bases, with 12 bases sitting between them. The CDR3 protein is CASSFFGGTYEQYF. In DNA form, the CDR3 reads TGTGCCAGCAGTTTCTTCGGCGGTACCTACGAGCAGTACTTC.

The V call is TRBV7-2, the J call TRBJ2-1; the match to TRBD2 covers 9 bases. The germline CDR1 and CDR2 sequences are SGHTA and FQGNSA. V gave up 5 bases and J gave up 3 bases; unmatched junction bases: 8. This CDR3 is built from 16 residues. The CDR3 region has the DNA TGTGCCAGCAGCCTTTCCGGGACTAGCAACTACAATGAGCAGTTCTTC. Translating gives CASSLSGTSNYNEQFF.

This chain joins TRBV7-8 and TRBJ1-2; TRBD1 matches at 8 bases. The germline V gene encodes CDR1 SGHVS and CDR2 FQNEAQ. Trimming removed 5 bases from V and 8 bases from J; junction bases left unmatched: 4. The CDR3 runs to 12 residues. CDR3 DNA: TGTGCCAGCAGCCCGACAGGGGTAGGCTACACCTTC. Its translation is CASSPTGVGYTF.

The chain uses TRBV18 and TRBJ2-7; 12 bases line up with TRBD2. This CDR3 is built from 15 residues. Unmatched junction bases numbered 2, after V lost 5 bases and J lost 0 bases. Per the germline V gene, CDR1 is KGHSH and CDR2 is LQKENI. The CDR3 DNA reads TGTGCCAGCTCAACTAGCGGGGGGCCCTCCTACGAGCAGTACTTC. This gives the protein CASSTSGGPSYEQYF.

This chain joins TRBV12-3 or TRBV12-4 and TRBJ1-4; a weak D match, TRBD1 (5 bases). The CDR3 is 12 residues long. Trimming removed 6 bases from V and 8 bases from J, with 10 bases in between. The CDR3 protein is CASSGGSEKLFF. The CDR3 nucleotides read TGTGCCAGCAGCGGGGGATCGGAAAAACTGTTTTTT.

The rearrangement joins TRBV6-2 or TRBV6-3 to TRBJ1-6; the match to TRBD1 covers 9 bases. The CDR3 length is 17 residues. In germline, CDR1 is MNHEY, CDR2 SVGEGT. V shed 2 bases, J shed 7 bases, and the junction held 9 bases outside the gene matches. CDR3 sequence reads: CASSYGHAGQGNSPLHF. The CDR3, as DNA: TGTGCCAGCAGTTACGGCCACGCAGGACAGGGGAATTCACCCCTCCACTTT.

The chain is built from TRBV6-2 or TRBV6-3 and TRBJ2-7, with D possibly TRBD1 on 5 matching bases. CDR3 length: 13 amino acids. The V gene's germline CDR1 is MNHEY and CDR2 SVGEGT. V gave up 4 bases and J gave up 6 bases, with 13 bases separating them. The DNA for the CDR3 is TGTGCCAGCAGTTCAGACAGTTTCTTCGAGCAGTACTTC. Protein: CASSSDSFFEQYF.

J is TRBJ1-5 and V is TRBV5-1, with 7 bases identical to TRBD1. Germline assignment: CDR1 SGHRS and CDR2 YFSETQ. The V gene end was trimmed by 4 bases and the J gene end by 6 bases; junction bases not matched to a gene: 10. The CDR3 runs 15 residues. The CDR3 loop reads CASSTGQDGSQPQHF. The DNA for the CDR3 is TGCGCCAGCAGCACCGGACAGGACGGGAGTCAGCCCCAGCATTTT.

The rearrangement joins TRBV5-5 to TRBJ1-6; 7 bases fit TRBD1. The ends lost 0 bases at V and 6 bases at J; junction bases unmatched: 3. This CDR3 spans 15 amino acids. Germline lookup yields CDR1 SGHKS and CDR2 YYEKEE (reference sequence). CDR3 DNA: TGTGCCAGCAGCTTGGAGGGACAGTTTAATTCACCCCTCCACTTT. It encodes CASSLEGQFNSPLHF.

The chain couples TRBV7-2 to TRBJ1-5, with a tentative D call TRBD1 (5 bases). Germline CDR1 SGHTA, CDR2 FQGNSA. The ends were cut back, 1 base at V and 9 bases at J, with 16 bases in the middle. This CDR3 is built from 15 residues. CDR3 coding DNA: TGTGCCAGCAGCTTAGTAGGCCAGGGTCTCTCGCCCCAGCATTTT. This codes for CASSLVGQGLSPQHF.

This clone was recorded a few times. The genes are TRBV2 and TRBJ2-7; D is perhaps TRBD2 (6 bases). Germline CDR1 SNHLY, CDR2 FYNNEI. The V gene lost 7 bases and the J gene lost 4 bases, with 20 bases spanning the gap. CDR3 length equals 15 residues. The CDR3 protein is CASMPPRRVRYEQYF. CDR3 nucleotides: TGTGCCAGCATGCCGCCGAGGAGGGTACGGTACGAGCAGTACTTC.